This T cell receptor (beta chain) was recorded in a study of T cell responses to AZD1222 COVID-19 vaccine. Study conclusions and caveats: Repertoire samples came only from after the peak T cell response. Just a handful of people given AZD1222 tested seropositive at baseline.

Notes on this clone: Its antigen is not known.

Trimming cost V 8 bases and J 0 bases, with 16 bases left between them. This CDR3 is 15 amino acids long. Germline V gene data show CDR1 as SNHLY and CDR2 as FYNNEI. Using immunoSEQ multiplex PCR, the repertoire was profiled, and TCRdb retains in-frame clones only, with some absent. The sample shows 150,000 to 200,000 clones, approximately 90% of them seen only once. Sample: peripheral blood, taken 28 days after the second AZD1222 dose. J is TRBJ1-1 and V is TRBV2; D is uncertain. The clonotype comes from an adult who received the AZD1222 COVID-19 vaccine. For the CDR3, the DNA is TGTGCCAGCGAGACTACTTTCGGGCTGAACACTGAAGCTTTCTTT. It codes for CASETTFGLNTEAFF.